One sample yielded the 20 T cell receptor beta chains listed below, sequenced in a study of blood T cell repertoires in COVID-19. Using immunoSEQ multiplex PCR, the repertoire was profiled, and TCRdb retains in-frame clones only, with some absent. The data hold over 250,000 clones, with roughly 88% observed a single time. The specimen was peripheral blood. Source of these receptors: a woman between 70 and 85 years old with acute or convalescent COVID-19.

This rearrangement joins TRBV6-5 to TRBJ1-5; no clear D gene. CDR1 is MNHEY, CDR2 SVGAGI, per germline. V lost 7 bases and J lost 0, with 10 bases in between. There are 14 residues in the CDR3. The DNA of the CDR3 is TGTGCCAGCACCACCCGGGGTAGCAATCAGCCCCAGCATTTT. Amino acid sequence: CASTTRGSNQPQHF.

The chain is built from TRBV10-2 and TRBJ1-5; 10 bases map to TRBD1. This CDR3 is built from 14 residues. The V and J ends lost 5 bases and 4 bases, in that order; junction bases with no gene match: 2. Germline lookup yields CDR1 WSHSY and CDR2 SAAADI. CDR3 sequence: CASSSDRGNQPQHF. CDR3 DNA: TGCGCCAGCAGTTCGGACAGGGGGAATCAGCCCCAGCATTTT.

This sequence joins TRBV19 and TRBJ1-5; tentative D call: TRBD1 (5 bases). Germline CDR1 LNHDA, CDR2 SQIVND (reference sequence). There are 15 residues in the CDR3. Trimming took off 7 bases at V and 5 bases at J, with 18 bases between the two ends. The DNA for the CDR3 is TGTGCCAGTATGGGGCAGGGAATCGGCGATCAGCCCCAGCATTTT. Translating it yields CASMGQGIGDQPQHF.

The V call is TRBV29-1, the J call TRBJ1-4, with 8 positions matching TRBD1. The CDR3 spans 12 residues. Germline values: CDR1 SQVTM, CDR2 ANQGSEA. J lost 6 bases, V lost 7 bases, and 4 bases had no gene match. The CDR3 sequence is CSAHRGDEKLFF. In DNA, the CDR3 is TGCAGCGCTCACAGGGGGGATGAAAAACTGTTTTTT.

The rearrangement joins TRBV5-1 to TRBJ1-2, with 8 nucleotides matching TRBD1. Germline V gene lookup returns CDR1 SGHRS and CDR2 YFSETQ. V shed 3 bases and J 8 bases; nucleotides not matched to a gene: 12. The CDR3 covers 15 residues. The DNA of the CDR3 is TGCGCCAGCAGCTCTGGACAGGGATTAGGCGGAGGCTACACCTTC. It translates to CASSSGQGLGGGYTF.

This chain joins TRBV21-1 and TRBJ2-7; the table assigns TRBD1, which was not confirmed against the DNA. TRBV21-1 is deemed a pseudogene. The CDR3 sequence is 20 residues long. The CDR3 spells CASSKARRAPYKGAYYEQYF. In DNA form, the CDR3 reads TGTGCCAGCAGCAAAGCCCGCAGGGCGCCTTACAAGGGGGCTTACTACGAGCAGTACTTC.

CDR3 sequence (DNA): TGTGCCAGCAGCTATCTAGGGGGAACTGAAGCTTTCTTT. Translating it yields CASSYLGGTEAFF. The V gene is TRBV7-3, the J gene TRBJ1-1; D might be TRBD1 (6 bases). This CDR3 is built from 13 residues. Trimming removed 4 bases from V and 5 bases from J, with 11 bases in between. Looked up from germline, CDR1 is SGHTA and CDR2 is FQGTGA.

V gene TRBV4-1 combines with J gene TRBJ2-7; D may be TRBD2 (6 bases). The V end lost 2 bases, the J end lost 2 bases, and 16 bases lay between the germline ends. The germline V gene encodes CDR1 MGHRA and CDR2 YSYEKL. The CDR3 spans 16 residues. CDR3 sequence: CASSQNPAGPPYEQYF. CDR3 in DNA: TGCGCCAGCAGCCAAAATCCGGCGGGGCCCCCCTACGAGCAGTACTTC.

This clone has a handful of counts. V is TRBV10-3 and J is TRBJ2-5, with 9 bases lining up with TRBD1. This CDR3 contains 14 residues. The germline CDR1 and CDR2 sequences are ENHRY and SYGVKD. Losses at the gene ends were 5 bases for V and 5 bases for J; bases not matched to a gene: 6. The CDR3 nucleotides are TGTGCCATCAGTAGGACAGGGGAGGCCGAGACCCAGTACTTC. This translates into CAISRTGEAETQYF.

The genes are TRBV6-5 and TRBJ1-1, with unresolved D. CDR3 size: 13 residues. Trimming took off 6 bases at V and 7 bases at J, with 15 bases between the two ends. In germline, CDR1 is MNHEY, CDR2 SVGAGI. CDR3 bases: TGTGCCAGCAGCTCTCCGAACGGTGGTGAAGCTTTCTTT. Translation: CASSSPNGGEAFF.

V is TRBV5-1 and J is TRBJ2-1; a possible D gene is TRBD2 (5 bases). The ends were cut back, 3 bases at V and 0 bases at J, with 7 bases in the middle. Germline V gene lookup returns CDR1 SGHRS and CDR2 YFSETQ. This CDR3 has 14 residues. The CDR3 bases are TGCGCCAGCAGCTCGGGGAGCTCCTACAATGAGCAGTTCTTC. As protein: CASSSGSSYNEQFF.

The rearrangement uses TRBV14 and TRBJ2-5; 9 bases match TRBD2. Germline CDR1 and CDR2: SGHDN and FVKESK. CDR3 length: 14 residues. V lost 6 bases, J lost 4 bases, and 6 bases stayed unmatched. CDR3 sequence (DNA): TGTGCCAGCAGTCTGGGCGGGGGGGCAGAGACCCAGTACTTC. Protein sequence: CASSLGGGAETQYF.

J is TRBJ2-3 and V is TRBV5-1, with 10 bases that match TRBD2. CDR3 length: 16 amino acids. Trimming removed 6 bases from V and 2 bases from J; junction bases left unmatched: 9. The germline V gene has CDR1 SGHRS and CDR2 YFSETQ. This CDR3 reads CASTQLSGGFTDTQYF. In DNA, the CDR3 is TGCGCCAGCACCCAGCTTAGCGGGGGGTTCACAGATACGCAGTATTTT.

The table lists this clone with a few counts. In DNA, the CDR3 is TGTGCCAGTAGATCCCGGGACAGGCAGGATACGCAGTATTTT. This gives the protein CASRSRDRQDTQYF. V gene TRBV19 combines with J gene TRBJ2-3, with 8 bases fitting TRBD1. V was clipped by 6 bases and J by 6 bases; unmatched bases: 8. This CDR3 spans 14 amino acids. Germline CDR1 LNHDA, CDR2 SQIVND (reference sequence). Supplemented by reference TRBV19 and TRBJ2-3, the full variable domain reads DGGITQSPKYLFRKEGQNVTLSCEQNLNHDAMYWYRQDPGQGLRLIYYSQIVNDFQKGDIAEGYSVSREKKESFPLTVTSAQKNPTAFYLCASRSRDRQDTQYFGPGTRLTVL.

This chain joins TRBV10-3 and TRBJ1-5, with 11 bases aligning to TRBD1. Germline trimming cut 0 bases from V and 7 bases from J; bases unmatched to any gene: 8. The V gene's germline CDR1 is ENHRY and CDR2 SYGVKD. The CDR3 runs to 17 residues. The CDR3 spells CAISESRDRGSWQPQHF. In DNA, the CDR3 is TGTGCCATCAGTGAGTCCCGGGACAGGGGGTCCTGGCAGCCCCAGCATTTT.

The chain is built from TRBV3-1 (or the pseudogene TRBV3-2) and TRBJ2-6; D is unclear. Germline CDR1 and CDR2: LGHDT and YNNKEL (reference sequence). The CDR3 spans 16 residues. The V end lost 4 bases, the J end lost 0 bases, and 10 bases lay between the germline ends. CDR3 nucleotide sequence: TGTGCCAGCAGCCCCCCTCCCCTCTCTGGGGCCAACGTCCTGACTTTC. Translated: CASSPPPLSGANVLTF.

The J gene is TRBJ2-3, the V gene TRBV19, with 12 positions matching TRBD2. Germline V gene lookup returns CDR1 LNHDA and CDR2 SQIVND (reference sequence). Losses at the gene ends were 5 bases for V and 0 bases for J; bases not matched to a gene: 6. CDR3 length equals 17 residues. This CDR3 is CASSGTSGGTSTDTQYF. CDR3 DNA sequence: TGTGCCAGTAGTGGTACTAGCGGGGGGACTAGCACAGATACGCAGTATTTT.

This clone was found a few times. This chain joins TRBV5-1 and TRBJ2-5; 7 bases fit TRBD2. CDR3 size: 15 residues. Trimming at V came to 4 bases and at J to 3 bases, leaving 9 bases not matched to a gene. CDR1 SGHRS and CDR2 YFSETQ come from the germline V gene. Here the CDR3 reads CASSVAGGGEETQYF. CDR3 sequence (DNA): TGCGCCAGCAGCGTGGCGGGCGGGGGAGAAGAGACCCAGTACTTC.

The V call is TRBV12-3 or TRBV12-4, the J call TRBJ1-1; no definite D call. This CDR3 contains 13 residues. The V end lost 5 bases, the J end lost 3 bases, and 10 bases lay between the germline ends. This chain's CDR3 is CASSPARDTEAFF. The CDR3 nucleotides are TGTGCCAGCAGTCCCGCCCGGGACACTGAAGCTTTCTTT.

In nucleotides, the CDR3 is TGTGCCAGCAGCTTAGGAGGCTACTATGGCTACACCTTC. It translates to CASSLGGYYGYTF. This sequence joins TRBV5-6 and TRBJ1-2; D is unclear. Looked up from germline, CDR1 is SGHDT and CDR2 is YYEEEE. The CDR3 is 13 amino acids. Trimming took 2 bases from V and 3 from J, leaving 8 bases between them. The full variable domain, completed using reference TRBV5-6 and TRBJ1-2, is DAGVTQSPTHLIKTRGQQVTLRCSPKSGHDTVSWYQQALGQGPQFIFQYYEEEERQRGNFPDRFSGHQFPNYSSELNVNALLLGDSALYLCASSLGGYYGYTFGSGTRLTVV.